This paragraph covers one TCR beta chain sequence. As handled by the study authors: Quantification of nucleated cells was approximated via reference gene primer amplification. Method: immunoSEQ multiplex PCR; TCRdb's copy keeps in-frame clones and lacks some. That table furnishes V, J and clone size, whereas the DNA furnished D and trimming. This repertoire shows 350,000 to 450,000 clones, roughly 87% found once; its top ten account for approximately 5%. Germline CDR1 is LGHDT and CDR2 is YNNKEL (reference sequence). Trimming left V 4 bases short and J 4 bases short, with 7 bases between. This CDR3 is 12 amino acids long. Cohort assignment relied on participant-reported clinical history. These data come from a study of blood T cell repertoires in COVID-19. Study-wide context: Sample material is recorded as cDNA or gDNA derived from T cells, B-cell-depleted T cells, or PBMCs.

The chain combines TRBV3-1 (or the pseudogene TRBV3-2) with TRBJ2-5; unclear D gene. The source material was PBMCs or T cells enriched from blood (not recorded which). The receptor's source is a woman in her fifties or sixties who had recovered from COVID-19. CDR3 in amino acids: CASSLRSETQYF. The CDR3 nucleotides read TGTGCCAGCAGCCTCCGGTCAGAGACCCAGTACTTC.